These 3 T cell receptor beta chains came from one sample sequenced in a study of Graves' ophthalmopathy and Graves' hyperthyroidism. The sequenced template was RNA, covering the TCR beta CDR3 region. The first round was an RT-PCR with HTBI primers, and the second round was a multiplex PCR. Each CDR3 protein is one row after TCRdb ran MiXCR on the multiplex PCR reads. The sample consists of over a million distinct CDR3 sequences, about two fifths of them appearing once. The sample consisted of peripheral blood or thyroid tissue (not recorded which). These receptors were collected from an adult man with Graves' hyperthyroidism.

Remarks on this clonotype: A much more abundant neighbour one base away suggests this may be a read error. This chain joins TRBV12-3 or TRBV12-4 and TRBJ1-1; D not resolved. Trimming pared 6 bases from V and 6 bases from J, leaving 11 bases between. The CDR3 consists of 12 residues. CDR3 bases: TGTGCCAGCAGCCCAGATCGGCCTGAAGCTTTCTTT. This codes for CASSPDRPEAFF.

This clonotype occurred a few times. The chain couples TRBV6-2 or TRBV6-3 to TRBJ2-5, with D unresolved. Deletions cut 5 bases from V and 5 bases from J, with 12 bases between. CDR3 length: 13 residues. Germline values: CDR1 MNHEY, CDR2 SVGEGT. For the CDR3, the DNA is TGTGCCAGCAGTAGATGGGTTCGTGAGACCCAGTACTTC. Protein product: CASSRWVRETQYF.

This rearrangement joins TRBV12-3 or TRBV12-4 to TRBJ1-1; weak D call: TRBD1 (5 bases). The V end lost 2 bases, the J end lost 8 bases, and 15 bases lay between the germline ends. CDR3 length: 14 residues. CDR3 residues: CASSLSGVGGEAFF. Written as DNA, the CDR3 is TGTGCCAGCAGTTTATCGGGGGTGGGGGGAGAAGCTTTCTTT.